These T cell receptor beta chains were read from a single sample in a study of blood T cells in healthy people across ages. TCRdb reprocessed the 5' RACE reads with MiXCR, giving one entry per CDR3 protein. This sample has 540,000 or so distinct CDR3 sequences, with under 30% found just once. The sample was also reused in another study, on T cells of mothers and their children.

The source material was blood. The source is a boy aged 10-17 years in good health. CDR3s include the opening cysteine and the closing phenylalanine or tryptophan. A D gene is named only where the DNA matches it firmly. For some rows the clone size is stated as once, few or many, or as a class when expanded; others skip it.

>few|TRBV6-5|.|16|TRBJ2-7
CASSYSTVPSSYEQYF
TGTGCCAGCAGTTACTCGACAGTGCCGAGCTCCTACGAGCAGTACTTC
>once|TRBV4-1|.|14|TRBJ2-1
CASSQVGNYNEQFF
TGCGCCAGCAGCCAAGTCGGGAACTACAATGAGCAGTTCTTC
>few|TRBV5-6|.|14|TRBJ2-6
CASSPRGGANVLTF
TGTGCCAGCAGCCCCCGGGGAGGGGCCAACGTCCTGACTTTC
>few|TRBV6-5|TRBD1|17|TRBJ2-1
CASSYFGTLTGYNEQFF
TGTGCCAGCAGTTACTTCGGAACCTTGACAGGGTACAATGAGCAGTTCTTC
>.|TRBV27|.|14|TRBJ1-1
CASSPGGAVGGAFF
TGTGCCAGCAGTCCCGGTGGGGCGGTAGGTGGAGCTTTCTTT
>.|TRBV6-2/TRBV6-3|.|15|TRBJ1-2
CASSETGVKGYGYTF
TGTGCCAGCAGTGAGACAGGAGTAAAGGGGTATGGCTACACCTTC
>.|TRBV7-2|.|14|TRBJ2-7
CASTQVARGYEQYF
TGTGCCAGCACCCAAGTGGCCAGGGGATACGAGCAGTACTTC
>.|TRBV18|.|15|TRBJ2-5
CASSPLAVGKETQYF
TGTGCCAGCTCACCACTAGCGGTGGGGAAGGAGACCCAGTACTTC
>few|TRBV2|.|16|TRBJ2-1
CASNYQATGQYNEQFF
TGTGCCAGCAACTATCAGGCCACTGGGCAATACAATGAGCAGTTCTTC
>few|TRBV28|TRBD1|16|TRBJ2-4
CASSLLSARGKNIQYF
TGTGCCAGCAGTTTATTGTCGGCCAGGGGGAAAAACATTCAGTACTTC
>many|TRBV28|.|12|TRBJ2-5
CASSLLGETQYF
TGTGCCAGCAGCTTACTGGGAGAGACCCAGTACTTC
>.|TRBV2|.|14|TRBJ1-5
CASQGPGQDQPQHF
TGTGCCAGCCAGGGCCCGGGGCAGGATCAGCCCCAGCATTTT
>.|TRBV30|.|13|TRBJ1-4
CAQYGQNNEKLFF
TGTGCCCAATACGGACAGAACAATGAAAAACTGTTTTTT
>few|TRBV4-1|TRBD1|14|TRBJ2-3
CATRLGQGADTQYF
TGCGCCACAAGGCTGGGACAGGGAGCAGATACGCAGTATTTT
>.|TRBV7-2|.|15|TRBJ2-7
CASSLVHSEVYEQYF
TGTGCCAGCAGCTTGGTTCATTCGGAAGTCTACGAGCAGTACTTC
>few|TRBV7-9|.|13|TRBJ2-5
CASSLDPRQTQYF
TGTGCCAGCAGCTTAGACCCAAGACAGACCCAGTACTTC
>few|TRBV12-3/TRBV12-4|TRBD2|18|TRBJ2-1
CASSFYYSGTSGHNEQFF
TGTGCCAGCAGTTTTTATTATTCCGGGACTAGCGGTCACAATGAGCAGTTCTTC
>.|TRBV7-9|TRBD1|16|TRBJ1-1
CASSGTESVFNSEAFF
TGTGCCAGCAGCGGGACAGAGTCTGTGTTTAATTCAGAAGCTTTCTTT
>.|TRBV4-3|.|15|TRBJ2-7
CASSQGWGRSYEQYF
TGCGCCAGCAGCCAAGGATGGGGCAGATCCTACGAGCAGTACTTC
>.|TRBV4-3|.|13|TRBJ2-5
CASSQGRKEAQYF
TGCGCCAGCAGCCAGGGCAGGAAAGAGGCCCAGTACTTC
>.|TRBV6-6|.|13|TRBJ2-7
CASRSRLVEEQYF
TGTGCCAGCCGGTCCCGACTAGTAGAAGAGCAGTACTTC
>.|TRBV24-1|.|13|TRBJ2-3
CATSDFSTDTQYF
TGTGCCACCAGTGATTTCAGCACAGATACGCAGTATTTT
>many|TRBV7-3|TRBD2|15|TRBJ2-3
CASSPLGGGTDTQYF
TGCGCCAGCAGCCCCCTTGGGGGGGGAACAGATACGCAGTATTTT
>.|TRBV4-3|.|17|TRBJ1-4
CASSQDPRVKGDEKLFF
TGCGCCAGCAGCCAAGATCCGAGGGTCAAAGGGGATGAAAAACTGTTTTTT
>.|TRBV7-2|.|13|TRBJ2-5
CASCLPSRETQYF
TGTGCCAGCTGCCTCCCGAGTCGAGAGACCCAGTACTTC
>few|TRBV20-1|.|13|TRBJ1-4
CSASRQGNEKLFF
TGCAGTGCTAGTCGGCAGGGGAATGAAAAACTGTTTTTT
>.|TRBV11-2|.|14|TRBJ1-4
CASSFIRDNEKLFF
TGTGCCAGCAGCTTCATCAGGGACAATGAAAAACTGTTTTTT
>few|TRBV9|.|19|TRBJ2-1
CASSVSSVQQSRVRDEQFF
TGTGCCAGCAGCGTATCCTCGGTCCAACAAAGTAGGGTACGCGATGAGCAGTTCTTC
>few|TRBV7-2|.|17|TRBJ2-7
CASSLVGGHRIADEQYF
TGTGCCAGCAGCTTAGTCGGGGGGCACCGTATAGCAGACGAGCAGTACTTC
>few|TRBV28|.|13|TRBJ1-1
CASSFPRNTEAFF
TGTGCCAGCAGTTTCCCCCGGAACACTGAAGCTTTCTTT
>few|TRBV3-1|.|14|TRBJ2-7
CASSQGWASYEQYF
TGTGCCAGCAGCCAAGGGTGGGCTTCCTACGAGCAGTACTTC
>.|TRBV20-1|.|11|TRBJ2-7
CSARAPYEQYF
TGCAGTGCTCGGGCCCCCTACGAGCAGTACTTC
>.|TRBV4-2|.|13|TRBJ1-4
CASSQGYNERLLF
TGTGCCAGCAGTCAAGGGTATAATGAAAGACTGCTTTTT
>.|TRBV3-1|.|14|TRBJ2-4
CASSLAHSRNIQYF
TGTGCCAGCAGCCTCGCCCACAGCCGAAACATTCAGTACTTC
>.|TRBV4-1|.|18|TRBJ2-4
CASSQVKNVPVDENIQYF
TGCGCCAGCAGCCAAGTAAAGAACGTTCCGGTGGACGAAAACATTCAGTACTTC
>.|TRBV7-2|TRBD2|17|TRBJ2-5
CASSFGSGGAGRKTQYF
TGTGCCAGCAGCTTCGGTAGCGGGGGGGCCGGTAGAAAGACCCAGTACTTC
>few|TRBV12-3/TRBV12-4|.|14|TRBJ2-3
CASSLRRTSDTQYF
TGTGCCAGCAGTTTACGCAGGACCTCAGATACGCAGTATTTT
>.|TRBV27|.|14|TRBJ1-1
CASSLSSGNTEASF
TGTGCCAGCAGTTTATCTTCGGGGAACACTGAAGCTTCCTTT
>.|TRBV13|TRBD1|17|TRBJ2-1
CASSLGRWQGAQNEQFF
TGTGCCAGCAGCTTAGGCCGGTGGCAGGGGGCGCAAAATGAGCAGTTCTTC
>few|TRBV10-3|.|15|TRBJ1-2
CAISESKRGADGYTF
TGTGCCATCAGTGAGTCGAAACGGGGGGCTGATGGCTACACCTTC
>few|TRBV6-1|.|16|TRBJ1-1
CASSEIYRRKNTEAFF
TGTGCCAGCAGTGAAATTTACAGACGAAAGAACACTGAAGCTTTCTTT